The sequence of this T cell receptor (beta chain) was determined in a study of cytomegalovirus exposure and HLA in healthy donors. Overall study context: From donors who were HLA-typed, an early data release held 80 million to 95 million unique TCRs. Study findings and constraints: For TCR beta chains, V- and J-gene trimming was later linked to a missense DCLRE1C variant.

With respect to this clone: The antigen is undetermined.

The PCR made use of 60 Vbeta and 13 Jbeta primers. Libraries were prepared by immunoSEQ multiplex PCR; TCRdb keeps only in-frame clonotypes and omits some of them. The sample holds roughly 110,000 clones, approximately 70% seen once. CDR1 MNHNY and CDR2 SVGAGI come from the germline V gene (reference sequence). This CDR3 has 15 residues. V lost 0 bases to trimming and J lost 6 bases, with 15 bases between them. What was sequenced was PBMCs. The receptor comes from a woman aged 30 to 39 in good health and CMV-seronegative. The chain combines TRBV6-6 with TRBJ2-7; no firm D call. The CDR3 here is CASSYSAALSGEQYF. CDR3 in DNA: TGTGCCAGCAGTTACTCTGCCGCCCTCTCAGGCGAGCAGTACTTC.